This TCR beta chain comes out of a study of cytomegalovirus exposure and HLA in healthy donors. Comments on this clone: Its specificity is not known.

The CDR3 contains 13 residues. Per germline, CDR1 SGHVS and CDR2 FNYEAQ. V gave up 5 bases and J gave up 6 bases; unmatched junction bases: 7. Study observations and caveats: A later analysis found common viral pathogens apparently linked to several of the most significant clusters. In vitro experiments confirmed that a few CMV-associated chains were specific for CMV antigens. An observed cluster of highly shared sequence variants was recorded as a likely sequencing artifact. Excluded were some V segments that proved indistinguishable, including TRBV6-2 and TRBV6-3.

PCR amplification relied on 60 Vbeta primers (plus 13 Jbeta primers). TCRdb's table, derived via immunoSEQ multiplex PCR, lists solely in-frame clones and lacks some. This sample has 160,000 or so clones, with about 80% found just once. The receptor was derived from a man in his forties in good health and CMV-seronegative. Sequencing input: PBMCs. This chain links TRBV7-6 with TRBJ2-7, with 7 bases identical to TRBD2. In DNA form, the CDR3 reads TGTGCCAGCAGCGTGGGGGGGACCCGCGAGCAGTACTTC. This translates into CASSVGGTREQYF.